The T cell receptor (beta chain) under discussion was sequenced for a study of shared clonotypes between healthy human individuals. As regards this clone: Its matching antigen is unknown.

Study results and caveats: Rarefaction demonstrated incomplete sorted-subset sequencing despite large depth.

Germline-derived CDR1 and CDR2 are SGHRS and YFSETQ. This CDR3 is 15 amino acids long. V gave up 2 bases and J gave up 5 bases; unmatched junction bases: 6. Each sample came from a Caucasian adult donor living in Nashville, Tennessee. Assay: immunoSEQ multiplex PCR; the TCRdb copy retains only in-frame clones and omits some. There are 500,000 to 550,000 clones in the sample; 95% to 96% occur only once, and about 0.06% lies in the top ten. The receptor was isolated from a woman aged 30 to 39 in good health. Specimen: naive CD4+ T cells sorted from blood. Subset denoted: CD45RA+ positively selected. The V gene is TRBV5-1, the J gene TRBJ2-7; 11 nucleotides align to TRBD2. The CDR3 sequence is CASSFILAGGNEQYF. In DNA, the CDR3 is TGCGCCAGCAGCTTTATCCTAGCGGGAGGCAACGAGCAGTACTTC.